This TCR beta chain derives from a study of chemoradiotherapy in HPV16-positive cancers. This CDR3 is 15 amino acids long. The V gene's germline CDR1 is LGHNA and CDR2 YSLEER. V was pared by 3 bases and J by 5 bases, with 17 bases between. TCRdb keeps only in-frame clones here, not all; method: immunoSEQ multiplex PCR. Of fewer than 13,000 clones in the sample, roughly 84% were seen once. This TCR derives from a human donor with HPV-associated anogenital cancer. The genes are TRBV4-3 and TRBJ2-7, with D possibly being TRBD1 (5 bases). Sample: blood, taken from a patient who underwent chemoradiotherapy. CDR3 protein: CASSQNLGKGNEQYF. For the CDR3, the DNA is TGCGCCAGCAGCCAGAATCTAGGGAAGGGGAACGAGCAGTACTTC.